This entry concerns a single T cell receptor beta chain. What it binds is not known. The data originate from a study of shared clonotypes between healthy human individuals. Study-level findings and limits: Sharing across several donors was seen in 5% to 5.5% of naive CD4 clonotypes. Clonotype sharing across donors was expected to vary with sequencing depth. The study sampled only blood, and tissue repertoires likely differ.

With V trimmed by 4 bases and J by 0 bases, 4 bases remained unmatched. The germline gives CDR1 SQVTM, CDR2 ANQGSEA. The CDR3 extends over 14 amino acids. The protocol was immunoSEQ multiplex PCR, while the TCRdb copy is restricted to in-frame clones and leaves out a portion. The table records a few hundred thousand clones, around 97% of them present only once. The receptor was derived from a woman aged 25-40 years in good health. The rearrangement joins TRBV29-1 to TRBJ2-3; 7 bases match TRBD2. Sequencing input: naive CD4+ T cells sorted from blood. Subset of the sample: CD45RA+ positively selected. The DNA of the CDR3 is TGCAGCGTTGCTAGCGGCACTAGCACAGATACGCAGTATTTT. It codes for CSVASGTSTDTQYF.